Listed below are T cell receptor beta chains from one sample, sequenced in a study of spatial heterogeneity in lung cancer. One entry per CDR3 protein results from TCRdb running MiXCR on the 5' RACE reads. The sample carries approximately 92,000 distinct CDR3 sequences, about 12% recorded once. Sequencing used PBMCs, obtained at surgery. The receptors here all came from a male donor with early-stage non-small cell lung cancer. The CDR3 runs from the conserved cysteine through the conserved F or W. Fields, in order: J gene, V gene, clone size, D gene, CDR3 DNA, CDR3 protein. D genes are given only for firm matches. Rows may omit the clone size; those that give it use once, few, many or a size class.

J: TRBJ1-5
V: TRBV20-1
size: many
D: TRBD1
DNA: TGCAGTGCTCTAGCAGGGGGCTTGGGCAATCAGCCCCAGCATTTT
CDR3: CSALAGGLGNQPQHF

J: TRBJ1-3
V: TRBV5-8
size: -
D: TRBD1
DNA: TGTGCCAGCAGCCCGTGGGACAGTTCCTCTGGAAACACCATATATTTT
CDR3: CASSPWDSSSGNTIYF

J: TRBJ2-2
V: TRBV10-3
size: -
D: -
DNA: TGTGCCGTAGAGACGGGCACAACCGGGGAGCTGTTTTTT
CDR3: CAVETGTTGELFF

J: TRBJ2-6
V: TRBV4-2
size: -
D: -
DNA: TGTGCCAGCAGCCAAACACAGGAGGTTTTCTCTGGGGCCAACGTCCTGACTTTC
CDR3: CASSQTQEVFSGANVLTF

J: TRBJ2-1
V: TRBV3-2
size: few
D: -
DNA: TGTGCCAGCAGCCAGGCCAAGGGACTAGCGCCGACCTGGCCCTACAATGAGCAGTTCTTC
CDR3: CASSQAKGLAPTWPYNEQFF

J: TRBJ2-1
V: TRBV24-1
size: few
D: TRBD2
DNA: TGTGCCACCAGTAGGACTAGCGGTCCCAATGAGCAGTTCTTC
CDR3: CATSRTSGPNEQFF

J: TRBJ2-2
V: TRBV19
size: few
D: -
DNA: TGTGCCAGTAGTCCCGCGGGAAGGGTCACCGGGGAGCTGTTTTTT
CDR3: CASSPAGRVTGELFF

J: TRBJ2-7
V: TRBV6-5
size: many
D: -
DNA: TGTGCCAGCAGTTACCCAGGGTCATTAGATGAGCAGTACTTC
CDR3: CASSYPGSLDEQYF

J: TRBJ2-5
V: TRBV6-2/TRBV6-3
size: -
D: -
DNA: TGTGCCAGCAGAGAAAGGGGATACCAAGAGACCCAGTACTTC
CDR3: CASRERGYQETQYF

J: TRBJ1-3
V: TRBV15
size: few
D: -
DNA: TGTGCCACCAGCAGAGATTTACGTGTTTCGGGAAACACCATATATTTT
CDR3: CATSRDLRVSGNTIYF

J: TRBJ2-7
V: TRBV7-9
size: many
D: -
DNA: TGTGCCAGCAGCCCCGGGCCGACTAGTCGGCAGTACTTC
CDR3: CASSPGPTSRQYF

J: TRBJ1-2
V: TRBV7-2
size: -
D: TRBD1
DNA: TGTGCCAGCAGCCCTCGGGACAGGGGGCTCTATGGCTACACCTTC
CDR3: CASSPRDRGLYGYTF

J: TRBJ1-5
V: TRBV6-2/TRBV6-3
size: many
D: TRBD1
DNA: TGTGCCAGCAGTCAGGGGACAGGGGTAGATCAGCCCCAGCATTTT
CDR3: CASSQGTGVDQPQHF

J: TRBJ1-6
V: TRBV7-2
size: -
D: -
DNA: TGTGCCAGCAGCTTAGACAGGACGGCGGGATGGTCACCCCTCCACTTT
CDR3: CASSLDRTAGWSPLHF

J: TRBJ1-1
V: TRBV6-6
size: few
D: -
DNA: TGTGCCAGCAGTTACTCGCGAGGGGCTGAAGCTTTCTTT
CDR3: CASSYSRGAEAFF

J: TRBJ1-5
V: TRBV6-6
size: medium-sized
D: TRBD1
DNA: TGTGCCAGCAGTCAGGGACAGTACAATCAGCCCCAGCATTTT
CDR3: CASSQGQYNQPQHF

J: TRBJ1-2
V: TRBV7-9
size: few
D: TRBD1
DNA: TGTGCCAGCAGCTTTAGGACAGGATTGATATCCTATGGCTACACCTTC
CDR3: CASSFRTGLISYGYTF

J: TRBJ1-1
V: TRBV29-1
size: many
D: -
DNA: TGCAGCGTTGCAATAAGGGGCAGGGAAGCTTTCTTT
CDR3: CSVAIRGREAFF

J: TRBJ2-1
V: TRBV24-1
size: -
D: TRBD2
DNA: TGTGCCACCAGTGATTTGACTAGCGGGACATACAATGAGCAGTTCTTC
CDR3: CATSDLTSGTYNEQFF

J: TRBJ2-4
V: TRBV29-1
size: -
D: TRBD1
DNA: TGCAGCGTTGATAGGGACAGGGGAGGCATTCAGTACTTC
CDR3: CSVDRDRGGIQYF

J: TRBJ2-3
V: TRBV11-1
size: many
D: TRBD1
DNA: TGTGCCAGCAGCTCGGGACAGGGGGCAGGCACAGATACGCAGTATTTT
CDR3: CASSSGQGAGTDTQYF

J: TRBJ1-3
V: TRBV12-3/TRBV12-4
size: -
D: -
DNA: TGTGCCAGCAGACTCAGGGACCTCTCTGGAAACACCATATATTTT
CDR3: CASRLRDLSGNTIYF

J: TRBJ2-3
V: TRBV7-2
size: many
D: -
DNA: TGTGCCAGCAGCTACTCTTCCAGTAGCACAGATACGCAGTATTTT
CDR3: CASSYSSSSTDTQYF

J: TRBJ1-1
V: TRBV2
size: -
D: TRBD1
DNA: TGTGCCAGCAGTGTCCGAGGGACAGGAGAAGCTTTCTTT
CDR3: CASSVRGTGEAFF

J: TRBJ2-5
V: TRBV7-2
size: once
D: -
DNA: TGTGCCAGCAGCGCTGACGGGGCTGGAGGGACCCAGTACTTC
CDR3: CASSADGAGGTQYF

J: TRBJ2-4
V: TRBV7-2
size: many
D: -
DNA: TGTGCCAGCAGCTTAGATACGAGAAACATTCAGTACTTC
CDR3: CASSLDTRNIQYF

J: TRBJ1-5
V: TRBV2
size: -
D: TRBD1
DNA: TGTGCCAGCAGACGACAGGGGGTAAATCAGCCCCAGCATTTT
CDR3: CASRRQGVNQPQHF

J: TRBJ1-5
V: TRBV2
size: -
D: -
DNA: TGTGCCAGCAGACGGACAGCTAGCAATCAGCCCCAGCATTTT
CDR3: CASRRTASNQPQHF

J: TRBJ2-5
V: TRBV20-1
size: -
D: -
DNA: TGCAGTGCACATGGCCTGGCTAGTAGGAGTTTGGAGACCCAGTACTTC
CDR3: CSAHGLASRSLETQYF